This T cell receptor (beta chain) stems from a study of cytomegalovirus exposure and HLA in healthy donors. Study-wide points: TRBV6-2, TRBV6-3 and other indistinguishable V segments were excluded. The study recorded about 150 TCR beta chains that were cytomegalovirus-associated. Most of the TCR beta V segments (in an earlier analysis) were productive either about 87% or about 30% of the time.

Trimming took off 5 bases at V and 5 bases at J, with 12 bases between the two ends. Per the germline V gene, CDR1 is SGHAT and CDR2 is FQDESV (reference sequence). The CDR3 sequence is 13 residues long. 13 Jbeta primers and 60 Vbeta primers were used for the PCR. Some clones are missing from TCRdb's copy, which holds only in-frame ones; the method was immunoSEQ multiplex PCR. The table lists around 160,000 clones, roughly 85% of them singletons. Comment on this clone: Its antigen is not known.

This chain uses TRBV11-1 with TRBJ1-1, with a possible D match to TRBD1 (6 bases). The TCR was taken from a man younger than 35 in good health and CMV-seropositive. Input material: PBMCs. CDR3: CASSPRGGTEAFF. The CDR3, as DNA: TGTGCCAGCAGCCCCAGGGGAGGGACTGAAGCTTTCTTT. Full variable domain (missing parts from reference TRBV11-1 and TRBJ1-1): EAEVAQSPRYKITEKSQAVAFWCDPISGHATLYWYRQILGQGPELLVQFQDESVVDDSQLPKDRFSAERLKGVDSTLKIQPAELGDSAMYLCASSPRGGTEAFFGQGTRLTVV.